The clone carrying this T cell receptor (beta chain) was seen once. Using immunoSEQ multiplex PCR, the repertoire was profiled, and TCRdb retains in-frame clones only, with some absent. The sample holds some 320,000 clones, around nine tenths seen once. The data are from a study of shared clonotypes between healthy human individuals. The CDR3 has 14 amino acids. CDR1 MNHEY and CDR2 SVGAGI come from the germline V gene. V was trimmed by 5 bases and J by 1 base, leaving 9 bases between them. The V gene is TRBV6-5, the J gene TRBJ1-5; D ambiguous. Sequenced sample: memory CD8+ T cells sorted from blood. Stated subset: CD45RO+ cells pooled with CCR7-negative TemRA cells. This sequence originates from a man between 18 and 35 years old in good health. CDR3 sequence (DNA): TGTGCCAGCAGTCCCGGCGGAAGCAATCAGCCCCAGCATTTT. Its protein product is CASSPGGSNQPQHF.